This TCR beta chain is drawn from a study of blood T cell repertoires in COVID-19 (dated by TCRdb to about 2020). Regarding the complete study: Samples covering the acute and convalescent phases of COVID-19 were provided by collaborators in the United States, Italy and Spain. A freely available public database, intended as a resource for researchers studying the immune response to SARS-CoV-2, is where the repertoires were released. Sample metadata almost always included a de-identified subject ID, COVID-19 status, age in years and sex. The samples were drawn from the first 160 participants of the ongoing ImmuneRACE study and from 1,254 subjects provided by 6 global collaborators. The prospective study material was composed of cDNA or gDNA derived from T cells, B-cell-depleted T cells, or PBMCs. Where available, HLA class I and class II types were taken from metadata supplied by the sample provider and were not determined by assay-based typing. The dataset comprised deeply sampled blood TCRbeta repertoires from subjects exposed to, actively infected with, or recovered from COVID-19.

The CDR1 and CDR2 encoded by the germline V gene are MNHEY and SVGAGI. The CDR3 runs 16 amino acids, cysteine and phenylalanine included. The entry retains the CDR3 DNA only, 48 bases that are in frame from base 1. Here V drops 0 bases and J drops 11 bases, and the junction holds 5 bases not matched to any gene. A note on this clone: No cognate antigen has been identified for it. Base qualities are not provided; no much larger clone lies one nucleotide away.

TCRbeta CDR3 regions were amplified from genomic DNA using the immunoSEQ Assay, a bias-controlled multiplex PCR. Per the source publication's procedure: Within the assay, amplification of reference gene primers was used to estimate how many nucleated cells each sample contained. To quantify the absolute abundance of each unique TCRbeta CDR3 rearrangement, sequence reads were collapsed and filtered. For each sample, productive Simpson clonality was calculated by taking the square root of Simpson's diversity index across productive rearrangements. Drawn from immuneACCESS, this table holds only the in-frame rearrangements with V and J called that TCRdb kept. Clones are partly lost; checked studies trace under half to an unresolved V gene and leave the rest unexplained. V, J and clone size were drawn from that table, and D and trimming were deduced from the DNA. This sample is represented by about 160,000 clones; approximately 80% of them were singletons. In total, the top ten clones hold roughly 20% of the sample.

Each collaborating institution followed its own protocols to collect whole blood in K2EDTA tubes. For TCRbeta analysis, collaborator samples were shipped as frozen whole blood, as isolated PBMCs, or as DNA extracted from either sample type. Points the paper makes about the study in general: How much clinical and demographic metadata was included differed by source and by participant, and the metadata was provided uncurated.

Material for sequencing was peripheral blood. The sequence links TRBV6-5 to TRBJ2-1; 15 middle bases align to TRBD2. This TCR derives from a woman aged 80 or older with acute or convalescent COVID-19. The CDR3 sequence is CASSYSIGLAGGQQFF. The bases read TGTGCCAGCAGTTACTCGATTGGACTAGCGGGAGGGCAGCAGTTCTTC.